The T cell receptor beta chain described here comes from a study of beta chain features in type 1 diabetes. Study findings and constraints: TCRB repertoires of naive, central memory and Treg cells appeared more similar among patients than among healthy donors.

Averaging roughly 110 mL, one heparinised blood draw was given by each donor. Sorting with CD45RO/CCR7/CD25/CD127/CD95/CD27 yielded naive, central memory, regulatory and stem-like memory CD4+ cells. Purities in excess of 95% were seen in all sorted populations. Many counts were recorded for this clone. The antigen is undetermined. CDR1 and CDR2 from the germline V gene are MNHEY and SVGAGI. After removal of 6 bases from V and 5 bases from J, the junction contained 8 bases not matched to a gene. This CDR3 spans 15 amino acids. The authors reverse transcribed all of the isolated RNA, so sequencing captured expressed TCRB transcripts. Some clones are missing from TCRdb's copy, which holds only in-frame ones; the method was immunoSEQ multiplex PCR. The sample includes 160,000 or so clones, about 9.1% of them seen just once.

Sample: central memory CD4+ T cells from blood. The receptor comes from a woman aged 18-29 years in good health. This chain links TRBV6-5 with TRBJ1-4, with TRBD1 matching over 8 bases. CDR3 in amino acids: CASSRLWDRNEKLFF. DNA of the CDR3: TGTGCCAGCAGCCGCCTATGGGACAGGAATGAAAAACTGTTTTTT.